Listed below are T cell receptor beta chains from one sample, sequenced in a study of vaccination and CD4 T cells after COVID-19. Their antigen targets remain unknown. Each CDR3 protein gets one entry after TCRdb re-called the PCR reads with MiXCR. The repertoire holds approximately 8,500 distinct CDR3 sequences, with around three fifths as singletons. The material sequenced was CD4+ T cells from blood, cultured in vitro. The receptor set was obtained from a human donor who had recovered from COVID-19. CDR3s include the opening cysteine and the closing phenylalanine or tryptophan. The order of the fields is V gene, D gene, clone size, J gene, CDR3 DNA, CDR3 protein. D genes are given only for firm matches. Only part of the rows carry a size: once, few, many, or a class if the clone is expanded.

TRBV20-1	TRBD2	-	TRBJ2-1	TGCAGTGCTAGTAAGCTAGCGGGAGGGGGGAGCGAGCAGTTCTTC	CSASKLAGGGSEQFF
TRBV19	-	-	TRBJ1-1	TGTGCCAGTAGTATCAGGGCTTTGAACACTGAAGCTTTCTTT	CASSIRALNTEAFF
TRBV7-2	-	-	TRBJ2-7	TGTGCCAGCAGCTTAGCCCCCCAGAACTCCTACGAGCAGTACTTC	CASSLAPQNSYEQYF
TRBV6-2/TRBV6-3	TRBD1	-	TRBJ2-2	TGTGCCAGCAGTTACGGGACAGCGAACACCGGGGAGCTGTTTTTT	CASSYGTANTGELFF
TRBV20-1	TRBD1	-	TRBJ1-6	TGCAGTGCTACCCGGACAGGGGGCAATTCACCCCTCCACTTT	CSATRTGGNSPLHF
TRBV12-3/TRBV12-4	-	large	TRBJ1-2	TGTGCCAGCAGTTTAGGGGCAGCCTATGGCTACACCTTC	CASSLGAAYGYTF
TRBV11-2	-	few	TRBJ2-5	TGTGCCAGCAGCCGAGTTCCCCAAGAGACCCAGTACTTC	CASSRVPQETQYF
TRBV19	-	few	TRBJ1-5	TGTGCCAGTAGTAAATGGCAGATCCCGCCCCAGCATTTT	CASSKWQIPPQHF
TRBV6-5	-	-	TRBJ1-2	TGTGCCAGCAGTTACGATTTTCTAAGCTACACCTTC	CASSYDFLSYTF
TRBV5-1	-	-	TRBJ2-5	TGCGCCAGCAGCTTGGGAGCGACTGGGACCCAAGAGACCCAGTACTTC	CASSLGATGTQETQYF
TRBV10-3	TRBD2	few	TRBJ2-2	TGTGCCATCAGTGAGTCCCTCCTTAGCGGGAGATACGGCGGGGAGCTGTTTTTT	CAISESLLSGRYGGELFF
TRBV20-1	TRBD1	-	TRBJ1-4	TGCAGTGCCCGACAGGGGGCTAATGAAAAACTGTTTTTT	CSARQGANEKLFF
TRBV20-1	-	few	TRBJ1-5	TGCAGAGATTGGACAGACGATAGCAATCAGCCCCAGCATTTT	CRDWTDDSNQPQHF
TRBV6-2/TRBV6-3	-	-	TRBJ2-1	TGTGCCAGCAGTCCTCGGTCGTTGTCCTACAATGAGCAGTTCTTC	CASSPRSLSYNEQFF
TRBV12-3/TRBV12-4	-	once	TRBJ2-2	TGTGCCAGCAGTCCACTCCAGGGGCGACCCGGCACCGGGGAGCTGTTTTTT	CASSPLQGRPGTGELFF
TRBV20-1	TRBD1	-	TRBJ1-5	TGCAGTGCTAGAGATTTCGGGACAGGGTCCCATAGCAATCAGCCCCAGCATTTT	CSARDFGTGSHSNQPQHF
TRBV6-2/TRBV6-3	TRBD2	-	TRBJ2-5	TGTGCCAGCAGTTATCGCGGGGGGCTGGAGGAGACCCAGTACTTC	CASSYRGGLEETQYF
TRBV20-1	TRBD1	-	TRBJ1-2	TGCAGTCGGCTCCGGACAGGGGAGCCCGATGGCTACACCTTC	CSRLRTGEPDGYTF
TRBV27	-	-	TRBJ1-2	TGTGCCAGCAGCGTTTGGGGGGCAGAGGGTGGCTACACCTTC	CASSVWGAEGGYTF
TRBV2	-	-	TRBJ1-2	TGTGCCAGCAGTGTGGCAGATGGCTACACCTTC	CASSVADGYTF
TRBV9	-	-	TRBJ2-2	TGTGCCAGCAGCAATCGGCTAGCCGGCACCGGGGAGCTGTTTTTT	CASSNRLAGTGELFF
TRBV6-1	-	-	TRBJ2-3	TGTGCCAGCAGTGAAGGAGGGGCCTCAGCCACAGATACGCAGTATTTT	CASSEGGASATDTQYF
TRBV20-1	-	-	TRBJ2-5	TGCAGTGTCGTCCTTGATTCCGGAGAGACCCAGTACTTC	CSVVLDSGETQYF
TRBV25-1	-	-	TRBJ1-5	TGTGCCAGCAGTGAATTCGGTTCTGGGAATCAGCCCCAGCATTTT	CASSEFGSGNQPQHF
TRBV11-3	-	few	TRBJ1-3	TGTGCCAGCAGCCATACCAACACCATATATTTT	CASSHTNTIYF
TRBV5-6	-	-	TRBJ2-5	TGTGCCAGCAGCTTGGGGTCGGGTCAAGAGACCCAGTACTTC	CASSLGSGQETQYF
TRBV11-3	TRBD2	-	TRBJ2-3	TGTGCCAGCAGCATACTTAGCGGGACTGTGGCCCGTAGGCAGTATTTT	CASSILSGTVARRQYF
TRBV18	TRBD1	-	TRBJ2-3	TGTGCCAGCTCACGACAGGGGTACACAGATACGCAGTATTTT	CASSRQGYTDTQYF
TRBV2	TRBD1	-	TRBJ2-5	TGTGCCAGCAGGGAGAACAGGGGTGTCAGCCAGTACTTC	CASRENRGVSQYF
TRBV10-3	TRBD1	-	TRBJ1-3	TGTGCCATCTGGACAGGCGTTGACTTCTCTGGAAACACCATATATTTT	CAIWTGVDFSGNTIYF
TRBV7-3	TRBD1	-	TRBJ2-5	TGTGCCAGCAGCCCCGGACAGGGGAGGGGAGAGACCCAGTACTTC	CASSPGQGRGETQYF
TRBV12-3/TRBV12-4	-	few	TRBJ1-2	TGTGCCAGCAGTTACTCAGGTCGTGGCTACACCTTC	CASSYSGRGYTF
TRBV7-9	-	few	TRBJ1-5	TGTGCCAGCAGCCTGCGTGGTAGCAATCAGCCCCAGCATTTT	CASSLRGSNQPQHF
TRBV20-1	TRBD1	once	TRBJ1-2	TGCAGTACCTATACCGGGACAGGGAACTATGGCTACACCTTC	CSTYTGTGNYGYTF
TRBV19	TRBD1	-	TRBJ1-1	TGTGCCAGTCACCCGAGGACAGGGGGCGTCACTGAAGCTTTCTTT	CASHPRTGGVTEAFF
TRBV7-9	TRBD1	few	TRBJ1-2	TGTGCCAGCAGCCCTCAGGGGGACGGAGACTATGGCTACACCTTC	CASSPQGDGDYGYTF
TRBV4-3	TRBD1	-	TRBJ2-7	TGCGCCAGCAGCCATGCGGACAGGGACACTTACGAGCAGTACTTC	CASSHADRDTYEQYF
TRBV18	-	-	TRBJ1-6	TGTGCCAGCTCACCGCGACAGACTACAAATTCACCCCTCCACTTT	CASSPRQTTNSPLHF
TRBV19	-	-	TRBJ1-5	TGTGCCAGTAGTCCCCCATACAATCAGCCCCAGCATTTT	CASSPPYNQPQHF
TRBV7-2	-	-	TRBJ2-5	TGTGCCAGCAGCCGACTCGTTTACCAAGAGACCCAGTACTTC	CASSRLVYQETQYF
TRBV6-1	TRBD1	-	TRBJ2-2	TGTGCCAGCAGTGGGGACAGGGCGTACACCGGGGAGCTGTTTTTT	CASSGDRAYTGELFF
TRBV2	-	-	TRBJ2-7	TGTGCCAGCAGTGTCAGGCAGGGCGAGCAGTACTTC	CASSVRQGEQYF
TRBV2	-	-	TRBJ2-5	TGTGCCAGCCATACAGACAGAGACCAAGAGACCCAGTACTTC	CASHTDRDQETQYF
TRBV5-5	-	-	TRBJ1-1	TGTGCCAGCAGCTTGGAATTCTGGGAGAGGGCTGAAGCTTTCTTT	CASSLEFWERAEAFF
TRBV10-3	TRBD1	once	TRBJ2-7	TGTGCCACAGGGGGCACGGGACCTTACGAGCAGTACTTC	CATGGTGPYEQYF
TRBV6-1	TRBD1	-	TRBJ2-5	TGTGCCAGCTCCTTAGGGGTAGGGGGCGGACAAGAGACCCAGTACTTC	CASSLGVGGGQETQYF
TRBV6-2/TRBV6-3	-	-	TRBJ2-5	TGTGCCAGCAGTTTCAGACGGAACCAAGAGACCCAGTACTTC	CASSFRRNQETQYF
TRBV6-1	TRBD1	few	TRBJ1-2	TGTGCCAGCAGCAAGGGACAGGGGGCAAGAGGATATGGCTACACCTTC	CASSKGQGARGYGYTF
TRBV20-1	-	few	TRBJ2-3	TGCAGTGCTAGAGTATTGGGGACTAGCACAGATACGCAGTATTTT	CSARVLGTSTDTQYF
TRBV25-1	-	-	TRBJ1-4	TGTGCCAGCAGTGCCCTATCCCCCGGGGAAAAACTGTTTTTT	CASSALSPGEKLFF
TRBV6-1	-	once	TRBJ2-1	TGTGCCAGCAGAGAGGGTGGGACAGCGGGCCACAATGAGCAGTTCTTC	CASREGGTAGHNEQFF
TRBV24-1	-	-	TRBJ2-5	TGTGCCACCAGTGACTCCGGGACACCAGGGGAGACCCAGTACTTC	CATSDSGTPGETQYF
TRBV20-1	-	-	TRBJ1-2	TGCAGTGCTAGGGACCAGACTAACTATGGCTACACCTTC	CSARDQTNYGYTF
TRBV20-1	-	few	TRBJ2-5	TGCAGTGCTACCTACCTTGGGACCCAGTACTTC	CSATYLGTQYF
TRBV6-5	TRBD2	-	TRBJ2-7	TGTGCCAGCAGTTACGGGAGGGAATCTGACGAGCAGTACTTC	CASSYGRESDEQYF
TRBV6-2/TRBV6-3	TRBD2	few	TRBJ2-7	TGTGCCAGCAGTCCCTTCTACGCGGGAGGGCCCAGGGGATACGAGCAGTACTTC	CASSPFYAGGPRGYEQYF
TRBV10-2	-	-	TRBJ1-1	TGCGCCACCCCTCTGGGGCGGTCGTGGGTAGCTTTCTTT	CATPLGRSWVAFF
TRBV20-1	-	few	TRBJ2-5	TGCAGTGCTAGTGATCCAGCCAAGCCTCAAGAGACCCAGTACTTC	CSASDPAKPQETQYF
TRBV20-1	-	-	TRBJ1-5	TGCAGTGCCATCACCTCCGGGACAAACCAGCCCCAGCATTTT	CSAITSGTNQPQHF